This TCR beta chain was sequenced in a study of shared clonotypes between healthy human individuals. Splitting of CD4+ cells produced CD45RA+ naive and CD45RA-negative memory subsets. V was clipped by 4 bases and J by 6 bases; unmatched bases: 6. The CDR3 is made up of 14 amino acids. Germline assignment: CDR1 SGHNT and CDR2 YYREEE (reference sequence). Using immunoSEQ multiplex PCR, the repertoire was profiled, and TCRdb retains in-frame clones only, with some absent. Of 2.5 million or so clones detected, approximately 92% appear once; the ten largest clones hold 0.14%. Sequenced input: naive CD4+ T cells sorted from blood. The subset: CD45RA+ positively selected. The chain carries TRBV5-4 and TRBJ2-7; TRBD1 agrees at 11 bases. The TCR comes from a man in his late teens or twenties in good health. CDR3: CASSLRDRGSEQYF. The CDR3, as DNA: TGTGCCAGCAGCCTGAGGGACAGGGGGAGCGAGCAGTACTTC.